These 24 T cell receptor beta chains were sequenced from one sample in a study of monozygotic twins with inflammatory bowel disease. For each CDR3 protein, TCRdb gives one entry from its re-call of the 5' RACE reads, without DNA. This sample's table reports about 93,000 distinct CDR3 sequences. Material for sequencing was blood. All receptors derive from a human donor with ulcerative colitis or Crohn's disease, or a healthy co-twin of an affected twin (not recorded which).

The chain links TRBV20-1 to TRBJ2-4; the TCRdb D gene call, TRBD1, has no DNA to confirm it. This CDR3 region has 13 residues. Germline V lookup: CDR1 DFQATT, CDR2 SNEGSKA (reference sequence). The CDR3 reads CSAPGAGGNIQYF.

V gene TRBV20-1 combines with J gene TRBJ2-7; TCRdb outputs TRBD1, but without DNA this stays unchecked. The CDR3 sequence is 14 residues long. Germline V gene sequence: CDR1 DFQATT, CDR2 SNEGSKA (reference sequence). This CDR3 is CSARPPGPPYEQYF.

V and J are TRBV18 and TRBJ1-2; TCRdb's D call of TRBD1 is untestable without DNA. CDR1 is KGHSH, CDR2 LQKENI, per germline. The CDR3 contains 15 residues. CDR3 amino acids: CASSPGQKRNYGYTF.

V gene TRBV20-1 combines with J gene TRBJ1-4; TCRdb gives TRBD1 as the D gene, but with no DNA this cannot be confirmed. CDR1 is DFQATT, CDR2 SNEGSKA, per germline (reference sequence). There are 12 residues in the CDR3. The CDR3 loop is CSVDRTNEKLFF.

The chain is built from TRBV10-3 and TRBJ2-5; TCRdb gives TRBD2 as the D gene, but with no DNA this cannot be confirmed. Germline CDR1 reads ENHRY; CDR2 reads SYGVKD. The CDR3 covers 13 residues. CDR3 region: CAISTDIEGTQYF.

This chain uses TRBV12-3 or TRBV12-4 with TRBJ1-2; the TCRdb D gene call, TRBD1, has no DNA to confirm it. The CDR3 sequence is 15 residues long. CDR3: CASSPGEGGSYGYTF.

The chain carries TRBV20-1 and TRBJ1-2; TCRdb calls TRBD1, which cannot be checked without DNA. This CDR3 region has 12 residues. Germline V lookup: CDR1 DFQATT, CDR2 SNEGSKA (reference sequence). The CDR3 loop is CSARRDNYGYTF.

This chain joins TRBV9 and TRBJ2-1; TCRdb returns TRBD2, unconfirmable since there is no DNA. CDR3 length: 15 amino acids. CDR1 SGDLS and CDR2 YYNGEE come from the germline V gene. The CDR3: CASSVDPAGVNEQFF.

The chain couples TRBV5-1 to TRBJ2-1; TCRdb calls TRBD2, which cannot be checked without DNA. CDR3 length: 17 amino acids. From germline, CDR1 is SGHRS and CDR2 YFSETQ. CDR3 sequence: CASQPRETSGVYNEQFF.

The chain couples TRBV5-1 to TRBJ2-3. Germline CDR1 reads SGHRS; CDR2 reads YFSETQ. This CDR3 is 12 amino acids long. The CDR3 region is CASSMSTDTQYF.

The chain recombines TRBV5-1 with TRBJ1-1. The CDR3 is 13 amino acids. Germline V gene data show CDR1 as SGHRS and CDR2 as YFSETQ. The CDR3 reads CASRGTSGTEAFF. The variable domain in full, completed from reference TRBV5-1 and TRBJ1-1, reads KAGVTQTPRYLIKTRGQQVTLSCSPISGHRSVSWYQQTPGQGLQFLFEYFSETQRNKGNFPGRFSGRQFSNSRSEMNVSTLELGDSALYLCASRGTSGTEAFFGQGTRLTVV.

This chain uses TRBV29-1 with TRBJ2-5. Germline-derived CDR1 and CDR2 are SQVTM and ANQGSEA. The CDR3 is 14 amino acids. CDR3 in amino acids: CSVEDARRWETQYF.

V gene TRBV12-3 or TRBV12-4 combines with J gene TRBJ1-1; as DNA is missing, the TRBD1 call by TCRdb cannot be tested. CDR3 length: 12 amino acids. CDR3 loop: CASSLTGTEAFF.

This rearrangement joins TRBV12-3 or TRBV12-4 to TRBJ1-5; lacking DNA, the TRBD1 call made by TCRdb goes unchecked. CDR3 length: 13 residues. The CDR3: CASSLSPGQPQHF.

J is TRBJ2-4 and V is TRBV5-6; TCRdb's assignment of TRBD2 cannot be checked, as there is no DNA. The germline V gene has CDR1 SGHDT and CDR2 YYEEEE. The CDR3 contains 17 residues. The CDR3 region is CASSLVSGSEGKNIQYF.

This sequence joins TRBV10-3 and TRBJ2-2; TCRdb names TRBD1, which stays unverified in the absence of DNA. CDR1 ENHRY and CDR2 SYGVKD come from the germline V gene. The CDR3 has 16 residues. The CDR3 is CAISPQGTGGTGELFF.

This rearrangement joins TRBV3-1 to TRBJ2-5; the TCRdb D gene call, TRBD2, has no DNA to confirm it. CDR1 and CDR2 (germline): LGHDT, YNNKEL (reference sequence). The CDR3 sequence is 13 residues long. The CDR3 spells CASSQTGGKTQYF.

The CDR3 region is CSAEGQRGTQYF. This sequence joins TRBV20-1 and TRBJ2-5; lacking DNA, the TRBD1 call made by TCRdb goes unchecked. The CDR3 length is 12 residues. Germline-derived CDR1 and CDR2 are DFQATT and SNEGSKA (reference sequence).

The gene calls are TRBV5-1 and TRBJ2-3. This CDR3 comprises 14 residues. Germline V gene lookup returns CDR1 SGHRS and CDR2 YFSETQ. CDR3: CASSLGLVTDTQYF.

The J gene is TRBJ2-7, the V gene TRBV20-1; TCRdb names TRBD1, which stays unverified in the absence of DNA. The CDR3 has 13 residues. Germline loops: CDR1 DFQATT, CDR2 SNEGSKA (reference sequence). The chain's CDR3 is CSARDRGSAEQYF.

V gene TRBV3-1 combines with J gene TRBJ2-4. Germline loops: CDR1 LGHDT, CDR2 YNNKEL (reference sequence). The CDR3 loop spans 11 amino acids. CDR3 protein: CASGNSNIQYF.

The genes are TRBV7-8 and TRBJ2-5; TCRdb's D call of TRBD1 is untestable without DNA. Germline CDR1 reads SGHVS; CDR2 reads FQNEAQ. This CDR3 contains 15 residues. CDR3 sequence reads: CASSPWTGNKETQYF.

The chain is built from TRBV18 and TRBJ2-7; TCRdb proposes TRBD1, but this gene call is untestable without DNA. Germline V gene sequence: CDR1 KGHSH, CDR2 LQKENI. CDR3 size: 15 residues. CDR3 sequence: CASSPPNREKYEQYF.

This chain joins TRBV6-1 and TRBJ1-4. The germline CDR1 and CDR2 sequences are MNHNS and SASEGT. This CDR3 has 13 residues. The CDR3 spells CASSWTRNEKLFF.